The 15 T cell receptor beta chains given below trace back to one sample, sequenced in a study of blood T cell repertoires in COVID-19. Clones were read by immunoSEQ multiplex PCR, and TCRdb kept only the in-frame ones, dropping some. Among fewer than 250,000 clones, over 70% were seen once, and the ten largest hold approximately 3.5%. Sequencing was performed on PBMCs or T cells enriched from blood (not recorded which). These receptors all stem from a woman aged 25-40 years who had been exposed to COVID-19.

The CDR3 loop reads CAISESGQLYEQYF. For the CDR3, the DNA is TGTGCCATCAGTGAGTCGGGACAGCTCTACGAGCAGTACTTC. The V call is TRBV10-3, the J call TRBJ2-7; 7 positions agree with TRBD1. V dropped 0 bases and J dropped 3; count of bases not matched to a gene: 2. This CDR3 contains 14 residues. CDR1 is ENHRY and CDR2 is SYGVKD in the germline V gene.

This chain links TRBV4-1 with TRBJ1-2, with D unclear. Germline CDR1 and CDR2: MGHRA and YSYEKL. The germline V and J ends were trimmed by 4 bases and 4 bases, with 16 bases remaining between them. The CDR3 contains 15 residues. Here the CDR3 reads CASSLSRSGGYGYTF. The CDR3 nucleotides are TGCGCCAGCAGCCTTTCCAGGTCCGGTGGCTATGGCTACACCTTC.

The chain links TRBV28 to TRBJ1-1; tentatively, D is TRBD1 (5 bases). The CDR3 totals 13 residues. CDR1 is MDHEN, CDR2 SYDVKM, per germline. V dropped 5 bases and J dropped 1 base, with 8 bases sitting between them. CDR3 region: CASSSGANTEAFF. In DNA form, the CDR3 reads TGTGCCAGCAGTAGTGGGGCGAACACTGAAGCTTTCTTT.

This chain uses TRBV28 with TRBJ2-6; D is uncertain. Between the trimmed V and J ends, which lost 8 bases and 4 bases, there was a span of 6 bases. The CDR3 loop spans 12 amino acids. Germline V gene data show CDR1 as MDHEN and CDR2 as SYDVKM. In DNA, the CDR3 is TGTGCCAGCTCCCTAGGGGCCAACGTCCTGACTTTC. Its translation: CASSLGANVLTF.

The rearrangement uses TRBV7-9 and TRBJ2-2, with 8 bases fitting TRBD1. The germline V gene encodes CDR1 SEHNR and CDR2 FQNEAQ (reference sequence). This CDR3 region has 16 residues. V was clipped by 5 bases and J by 2 bases; unmatched bases: 7. The CDR3 region has the DNA TGTGCCAGCAGCCGGAAGGGACAGGTTAACACCGGGGAGCTGTTTTTT. Translated: CASSRKGQVNTGELFF.

V usage is TRBV5-6 and J usage is TRBJ2-1, with 10 bases aligning to TRBD2. The germline V gene encodes CDR1 SGHDT and CDR2 YYEEEE. Trimming removed 2 bases from V and 4 bases from J; junction bases left unmatched: 3. The CDR3 has 15 amino acids. In nucleotides, the CDR3 is TGTGCCAGCAGCTTAAGACTAGCGGGTTACAATGAGCAGTTCTTC. This codes for CASSLRLAGYNEQFF. Full variable domain (outside the CDR3, taken from reference TRBV5-6 and TRBJ2-1): DAGVTQSPTHLIKTRGQQVTLRCSPKSGHDTVSWYQQALGQGPQFIFQYYEEEERQRGNFPDRFSGHQFPNYSSELNVNALLLGDSALYLCASSLRLAGYNEQFFGPGTRLTVL.

V and J are TRBV3-1 (or the pseudogene TRBV3-2) and TRBJ2-1, with D perhaps matching TRBD1 (5 bases). Trimming removed 4 bases from V and 3 bases from J, with 13 bases in between. The CDR3 spans 15 residues. Germline CDR1 is LGHDT and CDR2 is YNNKEL (reference sequence). The CDR3 nucleotides are TGTGCCAGCAGCCCTACTGACAGAATCTACAATGAGCAGTTCTTC. As protein: CASSPTDRIYNEQFF.

The chain is built from TRBV24-1 and TRBJ2-1; perhaps TRBD2 as D (6 bases). Trimming shortened V by 3 bases and J by 4 bases, and 12 bases separated the two germline ends. The CDR3 is 15 residues long. CDR1 and CDR2 (germline): KGHDR, SFDVKD. Here the CDR3 DNA reads TGTGCCACCAGTGATAGGAGGGACCTGTACAATGAGCAGTTCTTC. Its protein is CATSDRRDLYNEQFF.

The chain combines TRBV7-8 with TRBJ2-3, with TRBD2 matching 10 bases. The CDR3 totals 16 residues. The V and J ends lost 4 bases and 2 bases, in that order; junction bases with no gene match: 6. Germline CDR1 reads SGHVS; CDR2 reads FQNEAQ. The CDR3 is CASSYVAGGPTDTQYF. CDR3 DNA sequence: TGTGCCAGCAGCTATGTAGCGGGAGGCCCCACAGATACGCAGTATTTT.

This clone is a singleton in its sample. This chain links TRBV19 with TRBJ2-7; D is unresolved. CDR3 length equals 12 residues. Trimming stripped 3 bases from V and 6 bases from J, with 9 bases between. Germline CDR1 reads LNHDA; CDR2 reads SQIVND (reference sequence). DNA for the CDR3: TGTGCCAGTAGTATTCCTGGCCCCGAGCAGTACTTC. Protein: CASSIPGPEQYF. The whole variable domain, remainder taken from reference TRBV19 and TRBJ2-7, is DGGITQSPKYLFRKEGQNVTLSCEQNLNHDAMYWYRQDPGQGLRLIYYSQIVNDFQKGDIAEGYSVSREKKESFPLTVTSAQKNPTAFYLCASSIPGPEQYFGPGTRLTVT.

This chain joins TRBV7-9 and TRBJ2-1, with D possibly being TRBD2 (6 bases). Trimming removed 6 bases at V and 8 bases at J, with 20 bases between. The CDR3 covers 15 residues. The germline V gene has CDR1 SEHNR and CDR2 FQNEAQ (reference sequence). CDR3 nucleotides: TGTGCCAGCAGACAAAAAACGAGACTAGGGGATGAGCAGTTCTTC. It is translated as CASRQKTRLGDEQFF.

This clone has a single count. The gene calls are TRBV3-1 (or the pseudogene TRBV3-2) and TRBJ1-2; TRBD1 matches at 8 bases. V shed 3 bases and J 7 bases; nucleotides not matched to a gene: 4. The CDR3 consists of 13 residues. The germline V gene has CDR1 LGHDT and CDR2 YNNKEL (reference sequence). CDR3 protein: CASSHSQGAGYTF. DNA for the CDR3: TGTGCCAGCAGCCATAGCCAGGGGGCTGGCTACACCTTC.

This chain links TRBV11-3 with TRBJ2-2, with a tentative D call TRBD2 (5 bases). The length of the CDR3 is 15 residues. Trimming left V 2 bases short and J 1 base short, with 8 bases between. CDR1 and CDR2 from the germline V gene are SGHNT and YENEEA. The CDR3 region has the DNA TGTGCCAGCAGCTTATGGGCGGGGAACACCGGGGAGCTGTTTTTT. This sequence encodes CASSLWAGNTGELFF.

The chain joins TRBV5-6 to TRBJ2-7; no clear D. The length of the CDR3 is 12 residues. V was pared by 0 bases and J by 7 bases, with 8 bases between. Germline V CDR1 and CDR2: SGHDT, YYEEEE. Written as DNA, the CDR3 is TGTGCCAGCAGCTTGGCCTCCACAGAGCAGTACTTC. Its translation is CASSLASTEQYF.

The gene calls are TRBV5-4 and TRBJ1-1; the match to TRBD1 covers 7 bases. Germline lookup yields CDR1 SGHNT and CDR2 YYREEE (reference sequence). The CDR3 contains 16 residues. V lost 4 bases to trimming and J lost 4 bases; unmatched junction nucleotides: 13. The CDR3 region is CASSVPGPRDSTEAFF. Written as DNA, the CDR3 is TGTGCCAGCAGCGTTCCGGGACCCAGGGACAGCACTGAAGCTTTCTTT.